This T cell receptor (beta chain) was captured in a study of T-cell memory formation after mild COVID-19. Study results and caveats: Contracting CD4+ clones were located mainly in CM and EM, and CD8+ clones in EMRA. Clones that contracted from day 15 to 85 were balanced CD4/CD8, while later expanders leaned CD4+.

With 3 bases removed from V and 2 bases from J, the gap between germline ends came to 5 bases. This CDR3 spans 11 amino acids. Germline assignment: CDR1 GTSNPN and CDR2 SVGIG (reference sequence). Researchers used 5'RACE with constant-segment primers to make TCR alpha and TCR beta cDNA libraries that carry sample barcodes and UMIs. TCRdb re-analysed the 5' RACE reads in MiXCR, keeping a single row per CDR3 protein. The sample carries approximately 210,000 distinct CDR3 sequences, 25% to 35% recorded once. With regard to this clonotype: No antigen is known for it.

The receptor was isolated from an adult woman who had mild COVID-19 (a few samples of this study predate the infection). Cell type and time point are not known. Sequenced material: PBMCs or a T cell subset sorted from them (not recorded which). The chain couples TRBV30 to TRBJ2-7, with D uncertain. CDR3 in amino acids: CAWRAAYEQYF. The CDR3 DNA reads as TGTGCCTGGAGGGCGGCCTACGAGCAGTACTTC.